These 24 T cell receptor beta chains share one sample of origin, sequenced in a study of graft-versus-host responses after intestinal transplantation. Sequencing used immunoSEQ multiplex PCR; TCRdb keeps in-frame clones, though not all of them. The profile shows about 89,000 clones, 94% of them singletons. These receptors' targets are unknown. Material: unstimulated CD4+ T cells sorted from spleen or lymph node cells, obtained before transplant. The receptors come from a human donor who was the organ donor for an intestinal transplant.

The gene calls are TRBV7-9 and TRBJ1-1; D is unresolved. V dropped 2 bases and J dropped 8 bases, with 9 bases sitting between them. The CDR3 length is 12 residues. Germline V lookup: CDR1 SEHNR, CDR2 FQNEAQ (reference sequence). The CDR3 loop reads CASSLSASEAFF. CDR3 bases: TGTGCCAGCAGCTTATCGGCCTCGGAAGCTTTCTTT.

The rearrangement joins TRBV10-3 to TRBJ2-5; D is perhaps TRBD1 (7 bases). The germline V gene has CDR1 ENHRY and CDR2 SYGVKD. The CDR3 runs 14 residues. V gave up 4 bases and J gave up 2 bases, with 11 bases separating them. CDR3: CAISGTGGQETQYF. The CDR3, as DNA: TGTGCCATCAGTGGGACAGGAGGGCAAGAGACCCAGTACTTC.

Note on this clone: Other DNA sequences of this sample code for an identical CDR3. This sequence joins TRBV6-1 and TRBJ2-4; D gene unclear. Trimming stripped 2 bases from V and 9 bases from J, with 5 bases between. Germline V lookup: CDR1 MNHNS, CDR2 SASEGT. CDR3 length: 11 amino acids. The CDR3 nucleotides are TGTGCCAGCAGTGAATCTGGCATTCAGTACTTC. Translated: CASSESGIQYF.

V and J are TRBV10-3 and TRBJ1-2, with D possibly matching TRBD1 (5 bases). This CDR3 has 12 amino acids. Per germline, CDR1 ENHRY and CDR2 SYGVKD. V was cut by 6 bases and J by 6 bases, with 11 bases left in between. For the CDR3, the DNA is TGTGCCATCAGGGGGGGTGAGGATGGCTACACCTTC. As protein: CAIRGGEDGYTF.

CDR3 in DNA: TGTGCCACCAGCAGTAAGACAGGTCGCTCTTGGGCAGATACGCAGTATTTT. Translated, it gives CATSSKTGRSWADTQYF. J is TRBJ2-3 and V is TRBV15, with D tentatively TRBD1 (6 bases). The germline V gene encodes CDR1 LNHNV and CDR2 YYDKDF (reference sequence). V was clipped by 3 bases and J by 4 bases, with 20 bases between them. This CDR3 spans 17 amino acids. Based on the CDR3 plus reference TRBV15 and TRBJ2-3, the full variable domain is DAMVIQNPRYQVTQFGKPVTLSCSQTLNHNVMYWYQQKSSQAPKLLFHYYDKDFNNEADTPDNFQSRRPNTSFCFLDIRSPGLGDTAMYLCATSSKTGRSWADTQYFGPGTRLTVL.

The rearrangement uses TRBV27 and TRBJ1-1, with D possibly being TRBD1 (5 bases). This CDR3 is 16 amino acids long. Germline V gene lookup returns CDR1 MNHEY and CDR2 SMNVEV (reference sequence). V was clipped by 4 bases and J by 0 bases, with 15 bases between them. CDR3 nucleotides: TGTGCCAGCAGTTCTCTAGGAGCGGGGGTGAACACTGAAGCTTTCTTT. Amino acid sequence: CASSSLGAGVNTEAFF.

The chain joins TRBV9 to TRBJ2-2; no firm D call. V was shortened by 0 bases and J by 4 bases, with 10 bases between the two germline ends. CDR3 length: 15 residues. Germline CDR1 reads SGDLS; CDR2 reads YYNGEE. DNA of the CDR3: TGTGCCAGCAGCGTAGCTGTCAGTCCCACCGGGGAGCTGTTTTTT. It translates to CASSVAVSPTGELFF. Together with reference TRBV9 and TRBJ2-2, the CDR3 gives the full variable domain: DSGVTQTPKHLITATGQRVTLRCSPRSGDLSVYWYQQSLDQGLQFLIQYYNGEERAKGNILERFSAQQFPDLHSELNLSSLELGDSALYFCASSVAVSPTGELFFGEGSRLTVL.

This chain links TRBV5-1 with TRBJ2-5; tentatively, D is TRBD1 or TRBD2 (5 bases each). The J call is in doubt because the DNA end fits TRBJ2-7 better. This CDR3 is 15 amino acids long. CDR1 SGHRS and CDR2 YFSETQ come from the germline V gene. The CDR3 DNA sequence: TGCGCCAGCAGCGGGCGAGGGGACGGCTCCTACGAGCAGTACTTC. It yields the protein CASSGRGDGSYEQYF.

The chain has TRBV11-2 and TRBJ2-3; D is unclear. The CDR3 length is 16 residues. Germline CDR1 and CDR2: SGHAT and FQNNGV. V was clipped by 5 bases and J by 0 bases, with 15 bases between them. CDR3 region: CASSPGYQRSTDTQYF. The CDR3 DNA sequence: TGTGCCAGCAGCCCCGGGTACCAGCGAAGCACAGATACGCAGTATTTT.

The V gene is TRBV27, the J gene TRBJ2-7; TRBD2 is a possible D gene (5 bases). The germline V gene has CDR1 MNHEY and CDR2 SMNVEV (reference sequence). V was pared by 7 bases and J by 0 bases, with 13 bases between. The CDR3 sequence is 14 residues long. The CDR3 loop is CASMLRGISYEQYF. The DNA for the CDR3 is TGTGCCAGCATGCTTCGGGGAATCTCCTACGAGCAGTACTTC.

This clone was seen just once. The chain has TRBV6-1 and TRBJ2-2; a weak D match, TRBD2 (5 bases). The germline CDR1 and CDR2 sequences are MNHNS and SASEGT. V lost 6 bases and J lost 1, with 6 bases in between. The CDR3 totals 13 residues. CDR3 sequence (DNA): TGTGCCAGCAGGAGGGAGAACACCGGGGAGCTGTTTTTT. Protein sequence: CASRRENTGELFF.

The gene calls are TRBV20-1 and TRBJ1-2; D gene ambiguous. The V gene's germline CDR1 is DFQATT and CDR2 SNEGSKA (reference sequence). V was shortened by 1 base and J by 8 bases, with 5 bases between the two germline ends. This CDR3 contains 10 residues. Here the CDR3 DNA reads TGCAGTGCTAGAGTCAGGGGCTACACCTTC. Residues: CSARVRGYTF.

The chain employs TRBV5-3 and TRBJ1-3; 8 bases line up with TRBD1. TRBV5-3 is an ORF; its function is uncertain. V was pared by 3 bases and J by 0 bases, with 11 bases of the junction left unmatched. CDR3 size: 18 residues. The CDR3 DNA sequence: TGTGCCAGAAGCTGGATCCAGGGGGCCTCCCTCTCTGGAAACACCATATATTTT. The encoded protein is CARSWIQGASLSGNTIYF.

This rearrangement joins TRBV4-2 to TRBJ2-7, with TRBD2 matching over 13 bases. CDR3 length equals 19 residues. With 2 bases clipped from V and 3 bases from J, the junction kept 13 bases outside the gene matches. CDR1 and CDR2 from the germline V gene are LGHNA and YNFKEQ. The CDR3 sequence: CASSQLTGTSGENRYEQYF. Written as DNA, the CDR3 is TGTGCCAGCAGCCAACTGACCGGGACTAGCGGGGAAAACCGCTACGAGCAGTACTTC.

CDR3 sequence reads: CASTVQGYYGYTF. The CDR3 nucleotides are TGTGCCAGCACTGTACAGGGGTACTATGGCTACACCTTC. The gene calls are TRBV6-1 and TRBJ1-2, with 7 positions matching TRBD1. Trimming cost V 7 bases and J 3 bases; bases outside gene matches: 5. From germline, CDR1 is MNHNS and CDR2 SASEGT. The CDR3 totals 13 residues.

This rearrangement joins TRBV7-9 to TRBJ2-1; 8 nucleotides match TRBD2. Germline V gives CDR1 SEHNR, CDR2 FQNEAQ (reference sequence). The ends lost 4 bases at V and 5 bases at J; junction bases unmatched: 7. The CDR3 runs to 15 residues. The CDR3 here is CASSSGLADNNEQFF. The CDR3 nucleotides read TGTGCCAGCAGCTCCGGACTAGCAGATAACAATGAGCAGTTCTTC.

The CDR3 nucleotides read TGTGCCAGCAGCTCAAGCGACAGCGGGGGGTTGTCCTACGAGCAGTACTTC. Protein product: CASSSSDSGGLSYEQYF. V and J are TRBV7-6 and TRBJ2-7, with 9 positions matching TRBD2. The CDR3 contains 17 residues. The germline CDR1 and CDR2 sequences are SGHVS and FNYEAQ. V dropped 4 bases and J dropped 1; count of bases not matched to a gene: 11. Combining the CDR3 with reference TRBV7-6 and TRBJ2-7 gives the whole variable domain GAGVSQSPRYKVTKRGQDVALRCDPISGHVSLYWYRQALGQGPEFLTYFNYEAQQDKSGLPNDRFSAERPEGSISTLTIQRTEQRDSAMYRCASSSSDSGGLSYEQYFGPGTRLTVT.

The chain joins TRBV4-2 to TRBJ1-2; no firm D call. Per the germline V gene, CDR1 is LGHNA and CDR2 is YNFKEQ. Trimming pared 5 bases from V and 1 base from J, leaving 14 bases between. The CDR3 spans 15 residues. The CDR3 nucleotides read TGTGCCAGCAGCTTCCGGACGGACGGTAACTATGGCTACACCTTC. It codes for CASSFRTDGNYGYTF.

The chain recombines TRBV27 with TRBJ2-5; 11 positions match TRBD2. The CDR3 sequence is 14 residues long. After removal of 7 bases from V and 5 bases from J, the junction contained 6 bases not matched to a gene. Germline loops: CDR1 MNHEY, CDR2 SMNVEV (reference sequence). CDR3 loop: CASTTASGGETQYF. CDR3 bases: TGTGCCAGCACCACTGCTAGCGGGGGGGAGACCCAGTACTTC.

The rearrangement joins TRBV6-5 to TRBJ2-1; TRBD2 might be the D (7 bases). In germline, CDR1 is MNHEY, CDR2 SVGAGI. The CDR3 spans 14 residues. Trimming shortened V by 6 bases and J by 9 bases, and 18 bases separated the two germline ends. CDR3 DNA: TGTGCCAGCAGCATGGAGGGGGGGCCTAGTGAGCAGTTCTTC. Amino acid sequence: CASSMEGGPSEQFF.

The chain has TRBV27 and TRBJ2-1; 8 nucleotides line up with TRBD2. The germline gives CDR1 MNHEY, CDR2 SMNVEV (reference sequence). This CDR3 is 16 amino acids long. Unmatched junction bases numbered 8, after V lost 5 bases and J lost 2 bases. The CDR3 nucleotides read TGTGCCAGCAGTCGACCGGGGCGGGGGGCCTACAATGAGCAGTTCTTC. Translated, it gives CASSRPGRGAYNEQFF.

The chain uses TRBV11-2 and TRBJ2-3; 13 bases align to TRBD2. The CDR3 is 16 amino acids. V gave up 3 bases and J gave up 3 bases; unmatched junction bases: 3. CDR1 and CDR2 (germline): SGHAT, FQNNGV. The CDR3 loop is CASSFQTSGGTDTQYF. The CDR3, as DNA: TGTGCCAGCAGCTTCCAGACTAGCGGGGGGACAGATACGCAGTATTTT.

This rearrangement joins TRBV6-1 to TRBJ1-2, with 8 bases lining up with TRBD1. The V and J ends lost 0 bases and 0 bases, in that order; junction bases with no gene match: 3. From germline, CDR1 is MNHNS and CDR2 SASEGT. CDR3 size: 16 residues. Written as DNA, the CDR3 is TGTGCCAGCAGTGAAGCGCCGGGACAGGCTAACTATGGCTACACCTTC. Amino acids: CASSEAPGQANYGYTF.

The rearrangement uses TRBV18 and TRBJ1-2; 7 bases line up with TRBD1. This CDR3 spans 13 amino acids. V lost 3 bases, J lost 6 bases, and 4 bases stayed unmatched. From germline, CDR1 is KGHSH and CDR2 LQKENI. CDR3 sequence reads: CASSPGQKDGYTF. The CDR3 DNA reads TGTGCCAGCTCACCGGGACAGAAGGATGGCTACACCTTC.